This TCR beta chain derives from a study of cytomegalovirus exposure and HLA in healthy donors. This CDR3 contains 15 residues. V lost 5 bases, J lost 0 bases, and 14 bases lay in between. The V gene's germline CDR1 is SGHAT and CDR2 FQNNGV. It was healthy bone marrow donors who served as donors. Study observations and caveats: For most TCR beta V segments, an earlier analysis put the productive rate at about 90% or about 30% of the time. Association of a missense DCLRE1C variant with TCR beta V- and J-gene trimming was reported in a later analysis.

Use of 60 Vbeta and 13 Jbeta primers characterized the PCR. Original methodology: The authors later counted 70 million to 85 million unique TCR beta chains, 8.5 million to 13 million of them shared. Sequencing used immunoSEQ multiplex PCR; TCRdb keeps in-frame clones, though not all of them. The V and J calls and clone size are taken from that table; D and trimming were inferred from the DNA. The data show 140,000 to 150,000 clones, over 75% seen once. A remark on this clone: What it binds is not known.

The chain carries TRBV11-2 and TRBJ2-7; D not resolved. The sequenced material came from PBMCs. The TCR comes from a woman in her 30s in good health and CMV-seronegative. The CDR3 spells CASSPQQTLSYEQYF. As DNA, the CDR3 is TGTGCCAGCAGCCCTCAACAGACACTCTCCTACGAGCAGTACTTC.